The clone carrying this T cell receptor (beta chain) turned up a few times. What it recognizes is unknown. The sample originates from a study of human T cells and chemical hapten exposure. As for time point: patch test 1, 2 weeks after DPC sensitization. Treatment indicated: therapeutic diphenylcyclopropenone sensitization with weekly scalp DPC. The authors extracted total RNA from unfractionated whole blood. Study conclusions and caveats: DPC sensitization did not alter TCRs above 1 in 1000 frequency.

TCRdb used MiXCR to reprocess the RACE reads, holding one entry per CDR3 protein. The repertoire holds fewer than 500,000 distinct CDR3 sequences, with approximately 5% as singletons. Germline CDR1 SGHTA, CDR2 FQGNSA. The CDR3 totals 12 residues. V lost 7 bases and J lost 9, with 13 bases in between. This receptor was obtained from a woman between 45 and 65 years old with alopecia areata. Some clones in this sample may be carry-over from other donors' samples. The chain couples TRBV7-2 to TRBJ2-1; possible D gene TRBD2, 6 bases. The material sequenced was whole blood, taken in connection with sensitization to the hapten diphenylcyclopropenone (DPC). As DNA, the CDR3 is TGTGCCAGCACATCCCCTAGCGTTGAGCAGTTCTTC. Amino acid sequence: CASTSPSVEQFF.